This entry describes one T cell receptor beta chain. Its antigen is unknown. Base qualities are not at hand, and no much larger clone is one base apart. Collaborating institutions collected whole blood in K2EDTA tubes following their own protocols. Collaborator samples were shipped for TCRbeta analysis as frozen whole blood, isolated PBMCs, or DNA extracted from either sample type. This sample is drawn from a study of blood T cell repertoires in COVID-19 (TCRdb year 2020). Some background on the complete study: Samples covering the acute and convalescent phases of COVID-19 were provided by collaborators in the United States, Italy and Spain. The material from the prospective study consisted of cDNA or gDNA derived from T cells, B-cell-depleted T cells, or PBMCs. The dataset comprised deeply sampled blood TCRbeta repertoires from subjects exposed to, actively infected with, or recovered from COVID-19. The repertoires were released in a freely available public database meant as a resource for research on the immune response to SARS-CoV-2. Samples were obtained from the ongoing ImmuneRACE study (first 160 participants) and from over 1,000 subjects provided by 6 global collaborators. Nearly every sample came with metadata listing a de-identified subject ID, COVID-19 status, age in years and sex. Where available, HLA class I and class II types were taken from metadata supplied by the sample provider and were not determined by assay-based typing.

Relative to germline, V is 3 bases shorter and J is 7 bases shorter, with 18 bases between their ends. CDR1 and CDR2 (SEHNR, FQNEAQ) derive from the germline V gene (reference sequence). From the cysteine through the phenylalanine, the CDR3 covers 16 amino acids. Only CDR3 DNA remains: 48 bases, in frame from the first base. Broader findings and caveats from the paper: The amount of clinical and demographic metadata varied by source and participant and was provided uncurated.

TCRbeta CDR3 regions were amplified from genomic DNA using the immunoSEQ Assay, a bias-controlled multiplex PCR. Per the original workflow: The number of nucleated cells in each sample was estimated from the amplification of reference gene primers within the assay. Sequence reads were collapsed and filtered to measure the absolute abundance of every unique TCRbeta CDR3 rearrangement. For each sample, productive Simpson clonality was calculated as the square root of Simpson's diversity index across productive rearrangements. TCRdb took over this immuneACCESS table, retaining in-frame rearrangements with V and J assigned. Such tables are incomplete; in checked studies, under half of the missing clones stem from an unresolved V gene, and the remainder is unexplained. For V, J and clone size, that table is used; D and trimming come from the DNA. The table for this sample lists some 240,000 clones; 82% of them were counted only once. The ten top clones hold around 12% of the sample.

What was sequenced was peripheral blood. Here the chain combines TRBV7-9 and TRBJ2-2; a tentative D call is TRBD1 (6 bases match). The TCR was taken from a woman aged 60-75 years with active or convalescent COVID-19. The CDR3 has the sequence CASSLALWQGNGELFF. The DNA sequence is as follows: TGTGCCAGCAGCTTGGCTCTCTGGCAGGGGAACGGGGAGCTGTTTTTT.